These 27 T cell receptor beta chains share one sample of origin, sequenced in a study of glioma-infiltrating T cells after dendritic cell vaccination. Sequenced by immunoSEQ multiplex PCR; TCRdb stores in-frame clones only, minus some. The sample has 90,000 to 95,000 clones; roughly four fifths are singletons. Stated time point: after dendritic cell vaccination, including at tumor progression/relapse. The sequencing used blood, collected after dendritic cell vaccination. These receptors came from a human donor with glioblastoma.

The CDR3, as DNA: TGCAGCGTTGGGACAGGGAGCGACACTGAAGCTTTCTTT. It codes for CSVGTGSDTEAFF. The chain is built from TRBV29-1 and TRBJ1-1, with 8 bases identical to TRBD1. V shed 4 bases, J shed 3 bases, and the junction held 4 bases outside the gene matches. The CDR3 is 13 residues long. Looked up from germline, CDR1 is SQVTM and CDR2 is ANQGSEA. Using reference TRBV29-1 and TRBJ1-1 for the parts outside the CDR3, the full variable domain is SAVISQKPSRDICQRGTSLTIQCQVDSQVTMMFWYRQQPGQSLTLIATANQGSEATYESGFVIDKFPISRPNLTFSTLTVSNMSPEDSSIYLCSVGTGSDTEAFFGQGTRLTVV.

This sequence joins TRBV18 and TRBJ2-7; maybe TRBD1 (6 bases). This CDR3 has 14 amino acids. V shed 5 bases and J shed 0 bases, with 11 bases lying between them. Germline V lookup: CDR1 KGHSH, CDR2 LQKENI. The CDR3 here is CASSTRQVSYEQYF. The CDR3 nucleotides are TGTGCCAGCTCAACCCGACAGGTCTCCTACGAGCAGTACTTC.

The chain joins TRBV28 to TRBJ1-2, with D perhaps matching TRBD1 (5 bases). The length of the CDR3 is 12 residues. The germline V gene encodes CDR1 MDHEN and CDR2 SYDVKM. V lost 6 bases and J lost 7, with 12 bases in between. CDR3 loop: CASRGPFSGYTF. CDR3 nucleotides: TGTGCCAGCAGGGGGCCTTTTTCTGGCTACACCTTC.

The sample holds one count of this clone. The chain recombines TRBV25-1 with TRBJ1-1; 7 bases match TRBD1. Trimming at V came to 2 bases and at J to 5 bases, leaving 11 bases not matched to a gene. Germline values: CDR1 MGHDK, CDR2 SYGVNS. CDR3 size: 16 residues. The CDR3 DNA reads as TGTGCCAGCAGTGAAGGGTTCGAGGGGGCGCGGACTGAAGCTTTCTTT. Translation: CASSEGFEGARTEAFF.

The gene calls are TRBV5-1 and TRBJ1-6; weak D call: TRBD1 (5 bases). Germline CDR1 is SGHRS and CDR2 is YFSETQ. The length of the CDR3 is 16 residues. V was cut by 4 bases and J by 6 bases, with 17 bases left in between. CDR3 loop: CASSVDQGYGNSPLHF. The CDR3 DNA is TGCGCCAGCAGCGTCGACCAGGGATATGGTAATTCACCCCTCCACTTT.

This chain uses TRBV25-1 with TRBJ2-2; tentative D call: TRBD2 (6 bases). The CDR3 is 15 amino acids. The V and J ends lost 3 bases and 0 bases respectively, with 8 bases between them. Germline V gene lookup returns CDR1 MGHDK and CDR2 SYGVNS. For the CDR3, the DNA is TGTGCCAGCAGTGATAGCGGACCGAACACCGGGGAGCTGTTTTTT. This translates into CASSDSGPNTGELFF.

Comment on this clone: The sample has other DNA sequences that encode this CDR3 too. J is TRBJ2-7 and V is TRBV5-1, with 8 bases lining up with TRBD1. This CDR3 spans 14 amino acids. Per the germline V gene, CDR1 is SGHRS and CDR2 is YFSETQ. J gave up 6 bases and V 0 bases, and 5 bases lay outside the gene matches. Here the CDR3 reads CASSLDGQGGEQYF. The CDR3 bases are TGCGCCAGCAGCTTGGATGGACAGGGAGGCGAGCAGTACTTC. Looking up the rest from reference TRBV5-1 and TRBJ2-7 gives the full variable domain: KAGVTQTPRYLIKTRGQQVTLSCSPISGHRSVSWYQQTPGQGLQFLFEYFSETQRNKGNFPGRFSGRQFSNSRSEMNVSTLELGDSALYLCASSLDGQGGEQYFGPGTRLTVT.

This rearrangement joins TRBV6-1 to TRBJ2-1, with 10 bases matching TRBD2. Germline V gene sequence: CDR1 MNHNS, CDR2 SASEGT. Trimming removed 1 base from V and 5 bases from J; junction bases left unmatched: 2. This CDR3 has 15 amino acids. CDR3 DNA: TGTGCCAGCAGTGAAGAAGCGGGGGGGCACAATGAGCAGTTCTTC. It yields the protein CASSEEAGGHNEQFF.

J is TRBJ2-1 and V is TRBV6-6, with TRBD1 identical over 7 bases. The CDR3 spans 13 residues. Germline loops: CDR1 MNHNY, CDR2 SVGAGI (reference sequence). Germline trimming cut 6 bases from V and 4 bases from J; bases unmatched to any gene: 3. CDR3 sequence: CASRVTGYNEQFF. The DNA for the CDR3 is TGTGCCAGCAGAGTGACAGGGTACAATGAGCAGTTCTTC.

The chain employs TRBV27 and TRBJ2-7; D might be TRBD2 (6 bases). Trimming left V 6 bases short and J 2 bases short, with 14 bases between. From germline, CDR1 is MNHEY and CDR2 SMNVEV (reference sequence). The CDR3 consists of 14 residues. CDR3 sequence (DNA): TGTGCCAGCAGCCCGGGGGAAAAAACCTACGAGCAGTACTTC. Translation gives CASSPGEKTYEQYF.

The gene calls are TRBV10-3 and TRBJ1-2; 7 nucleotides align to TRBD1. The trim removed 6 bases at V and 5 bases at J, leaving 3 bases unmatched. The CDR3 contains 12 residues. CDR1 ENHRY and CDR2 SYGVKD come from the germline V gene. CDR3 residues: CAISGRGYGYTF. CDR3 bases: TGTGCCATCAGCGGCAGGGGGTATGGCTACACCTTC.

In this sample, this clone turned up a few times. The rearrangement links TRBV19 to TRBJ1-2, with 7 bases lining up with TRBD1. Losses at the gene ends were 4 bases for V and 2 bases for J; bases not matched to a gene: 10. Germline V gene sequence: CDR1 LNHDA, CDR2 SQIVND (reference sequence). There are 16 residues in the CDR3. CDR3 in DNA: TGTGCCAGTAGTACACCCGAGACAGGGCGCAACTATGGCTACACCTTC. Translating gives CASSTPETGRNYGYTF.

CDR3 sequence (DNA): TGTGCCAGCTCACCCTACGTTTTGCTTCCCGCCGGGGAGCTGTTTTTT. This translates into CASSPYVLLPAGELFF. The chain uses TRBV18 and TRBJ2-2, with unresolved D. The CDR3 totals 16 residues. Trimming cost V 3 bases and J 6 bases, with 17 bases left between them. Germline loops: CDR1 KGHSH, CDR2 LQKENI.

Written as DNA, the CDR3 is TGCGCCAGCAGCTTGGAACATCTGTCCTCTGGAAACACCATATATTTT. Translated: CASSLEHLSSGNTIYF. The chain recombines TRBV5-1 with TRBJ1-3; no firm D call. Germline CDR1 reads SGHRS; CDR2 reads YFSETQ. V lost 0 bases and J 0 bases, leaving 10 bases between the germline ends. The CDR3 is 16 amino acids.

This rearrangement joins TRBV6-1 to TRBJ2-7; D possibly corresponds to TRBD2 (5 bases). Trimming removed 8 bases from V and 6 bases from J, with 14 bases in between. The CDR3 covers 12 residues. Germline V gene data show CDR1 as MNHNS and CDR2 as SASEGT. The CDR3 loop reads CASSVGVGEQYV. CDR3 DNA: TGTGCCAGCTCGGTCGGGGTAGGCGAGCAGTACGTC.

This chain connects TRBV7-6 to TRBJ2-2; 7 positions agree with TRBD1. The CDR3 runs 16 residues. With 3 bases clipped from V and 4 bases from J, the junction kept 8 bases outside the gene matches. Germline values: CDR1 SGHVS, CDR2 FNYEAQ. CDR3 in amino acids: CASSFQTTGSTGELFF. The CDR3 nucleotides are TGTGCCAGCAGCTTCCAAACGACAGGGTCCACCGGGGAGCTGTTTTTT.

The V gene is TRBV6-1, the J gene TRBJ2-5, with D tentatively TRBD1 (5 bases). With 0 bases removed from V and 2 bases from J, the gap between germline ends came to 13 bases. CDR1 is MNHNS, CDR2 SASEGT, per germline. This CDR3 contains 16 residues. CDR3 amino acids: CASSEAGGRAQETQYF. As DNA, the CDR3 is TGTGCCAGCAGTGAAGCAGGCGGCAGGGCACAAGAGACCCAGTACTTC.

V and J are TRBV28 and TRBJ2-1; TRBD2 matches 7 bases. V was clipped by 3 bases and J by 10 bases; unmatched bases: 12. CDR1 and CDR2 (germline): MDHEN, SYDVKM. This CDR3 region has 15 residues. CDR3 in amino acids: CASSFLNLEGGEQFF. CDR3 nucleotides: TGTGCCAGCAGTTTCCTAAACCTCGAGGGAGGGGAGCAGTTCTTC. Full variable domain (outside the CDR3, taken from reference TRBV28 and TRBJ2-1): DVKVTQSSRYLVKRTGEKVFLECVQDMDHENMFWYRQDPGLGLRLIYFSYDVKMKEKGDIPEGYSVSREKKERFSLILESASTNQTSMYLCASSFLNLEGGEQFFGPGTRLTVL.

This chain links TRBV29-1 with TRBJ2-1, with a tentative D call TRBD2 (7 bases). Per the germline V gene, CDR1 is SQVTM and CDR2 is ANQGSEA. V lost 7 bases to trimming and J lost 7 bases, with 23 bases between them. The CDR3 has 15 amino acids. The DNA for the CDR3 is TGCAGCGCCCAAGGGGGGGCCCCCATCATAAATGAGCAGTTCTTC. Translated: CSAQGGAPIINEQFF.

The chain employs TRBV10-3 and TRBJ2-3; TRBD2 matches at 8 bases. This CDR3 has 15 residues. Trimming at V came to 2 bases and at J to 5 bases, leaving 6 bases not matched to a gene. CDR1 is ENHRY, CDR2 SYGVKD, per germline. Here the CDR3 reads CAISEQQAGVDTQYF. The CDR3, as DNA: TGTGCCATCAGTGAGCAACAAGCGGGGGTAGATACGCAGTATTTT.

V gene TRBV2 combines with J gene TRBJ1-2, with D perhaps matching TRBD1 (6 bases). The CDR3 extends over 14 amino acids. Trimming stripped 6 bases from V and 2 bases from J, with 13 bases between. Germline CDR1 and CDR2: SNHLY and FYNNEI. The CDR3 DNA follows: TGTGCCAGCAGCCGACAGGTAGAGAACTATGGCTACACCTTC. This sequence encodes CASSRQVENYGYTF.

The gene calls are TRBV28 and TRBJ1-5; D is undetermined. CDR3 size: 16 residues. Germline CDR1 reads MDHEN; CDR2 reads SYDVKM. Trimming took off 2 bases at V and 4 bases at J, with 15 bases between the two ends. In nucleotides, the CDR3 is TGTGCCAGCAGTTTACGCCTTCTCGTCGGTAATCAGCCCCAGCATTTT. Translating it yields CASSLRLLVGNQPQHF.

This CDR3 reads CASSPPTYEQYF. CDR3 DNA: TGTGCCAGCAGCCCCCCCACCTACGAGCAGTACTTC. This rearrangement joins TRBV6-5 to TRBJ2-7; D remains unclear. Between the trimmed V and J ends, which lost 6 bases and 2 bases, there was a span of 8 bases. The CDR3 consists of 12 residues. Germline-derived CDR1 and CDR2 are MNHEY and SVGAGI.

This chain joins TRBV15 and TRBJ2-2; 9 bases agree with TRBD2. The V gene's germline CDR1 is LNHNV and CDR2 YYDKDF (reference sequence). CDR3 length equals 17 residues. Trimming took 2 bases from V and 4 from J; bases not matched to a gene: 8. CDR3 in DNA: TGTGCCACCAGCAGAAACCCCGGGACTAGCCTCACCGGGGAGCTGTTTTTT. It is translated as CATSRNPGTSLTGELFF.

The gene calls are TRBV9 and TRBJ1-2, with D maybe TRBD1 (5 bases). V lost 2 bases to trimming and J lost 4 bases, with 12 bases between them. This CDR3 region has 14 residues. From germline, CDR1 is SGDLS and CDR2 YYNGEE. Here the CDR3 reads CASSVGGEGYGYTF. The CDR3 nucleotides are TGTGCCAGCAGCGTTGGAGGGGAAGGCTATGGCTACACCTTC.

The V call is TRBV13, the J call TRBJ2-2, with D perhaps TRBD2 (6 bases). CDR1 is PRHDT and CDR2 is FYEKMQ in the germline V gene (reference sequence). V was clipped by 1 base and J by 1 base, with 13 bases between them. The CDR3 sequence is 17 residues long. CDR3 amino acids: CASSLALWRENTGELFF. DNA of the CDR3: TGTGCCAGCAGCTTAGCACTCTGGCGGGAGAACACCGGGGAGCTGTTTTTT.

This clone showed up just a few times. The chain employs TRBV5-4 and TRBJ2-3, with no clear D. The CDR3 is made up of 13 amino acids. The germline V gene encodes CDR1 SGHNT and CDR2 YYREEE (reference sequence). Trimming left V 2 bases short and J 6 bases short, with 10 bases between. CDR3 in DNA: TGTGCCAGCAGCTTCCCTCAGGCCGATACGCAGTATTTT. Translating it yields CASSFPQADTQYF.